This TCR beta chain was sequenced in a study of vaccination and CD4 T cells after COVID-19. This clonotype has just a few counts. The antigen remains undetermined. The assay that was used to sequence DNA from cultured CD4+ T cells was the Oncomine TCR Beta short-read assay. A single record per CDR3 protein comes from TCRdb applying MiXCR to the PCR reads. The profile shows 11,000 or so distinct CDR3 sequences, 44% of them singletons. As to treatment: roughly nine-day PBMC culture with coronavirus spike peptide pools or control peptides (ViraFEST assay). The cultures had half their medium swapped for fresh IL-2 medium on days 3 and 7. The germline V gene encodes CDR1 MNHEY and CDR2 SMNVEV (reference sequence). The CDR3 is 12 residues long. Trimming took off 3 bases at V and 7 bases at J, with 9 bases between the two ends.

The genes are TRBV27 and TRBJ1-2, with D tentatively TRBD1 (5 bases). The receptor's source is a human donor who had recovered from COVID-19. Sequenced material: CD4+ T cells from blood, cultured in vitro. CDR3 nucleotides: TGTGCCAGCAGTTTGGGGGTAGGTGGCTACACCTTC. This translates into CASSLGVGGYTF.